This T cell receptor (beta chain) was sequenced for a study of radiotherapy plus CTLA-4 blockade in lung cancer. Here immunoSEQ multiplex PCR was the method, and the copy in TCRdb shows in-frame clones only, minus some. Of approximately 49,000 clones in the sample, approximately 84% were seen once. The CDR3 has 14 residues. Germline loops: CDR1 MDHEN, CDR2 SYDVKM. Participants had chemo-refractory metastatic non-small-cell lung cancer and were treated with focal radiation plus ipilimumab CTLA-4 blockade. Study-level points and caveats: Once radiotherapy plus ipilimumab had been given, TCR clones derived from tumor expanded in blood. Best predicting response, reportedly, were early blood T cell clone dynamics, with interferon-beta.

With respect to this clone: Its antigen remains unknown.

Source: peripheral blood, taken from a patient treated with radiotherapy plus ipilimumab. This chain links TRBV28 with TRBJ2-7; TRBD1 agrees at 11 bases. The receptor's source is a human donor with non-small cell lung cancer whose response to radiotherapy plus ipilimumab could not be evaluated. The CDR3 loop is CGVTGTGGSYEQYF. CDR3 nucleotide sequence: TGTGGTGTGACCGGGACAGGGGGATCCTACGAGCAGTACTTC.